This TCR beta chain came from a study of T cells expressing NK-cell markers. The authors made TCR beta cDNA libraries by 5'RACE template switching. This switching added a universal primer site and UMIs. TCRdb re-called the 5' RACE reads; every CDR3 protein appears as one record, without DNA. Its clone listing holds roughly 180,000 distinct CDR3 sequences. Germline V gives CDR1 SGHAT, CDR2 FQDESV (reference sequence). CDR3 length: 18 residues. For this clonotype: The antigen is not known.

Findings and caveats of the study: Among several donors, these clonotypes also ranked first in the CD3+CD56-NKG2C+ fraction. Among CD8+ T cells from over 5 donors, dominant NKG2C+ clonotypes accounted for about 1.0-7.5%.

The sequenced material came from blood T cells: a sorted CD56 or NKG2C T cell subset, CD4+ or CD8+ T cells, or bulk PBMC T cells (not recorded which). This sequence joins TRBV11-1 and TRBJ2-1; TCRdb calls TRBD1, which cannot be checked without DNA. This clonotype originated in a man aged 18-75 years in good health. This chain's CDR3 is CASSPALRWGAVDNEQFF.